The clone carrying this T cell receptor (beta chain) has more than one count but fewer than ten. The antigen is not known. This sample stems from a study of beta chain features in type 1 diabetes. General study results and limits: For patients, the naive, central memory and Treg TCRB repertoires appeared more alike than for healthy donors. No resolution was reached here on whether HLA type influences TCRB rearrangement. TCRB CDR3 length was moderately but significantly reduced in all four CD4+ subsets of Type 1 diabetes patients.

The authors reverse transcribed all of the isolated RNA, so sequencing captured expressed TCRB transcripts. It was found that naive, central memory and regulatory T cell samples averaged about 3.4 million reads. Clones were read by immunoSEQ multiplex PCR, and TCRdb kept only the in-frame ones, dropping some. The sample carries 500,000 to 650,000 clones, 9.5% to 15% recorded once. Isolation of CD4+ naive, central memory, regulatory and stem cell-like memory cells was achieved by sorting via CD45RO/CCR7/CD25/CD127/CD95/CD27. Sequencing used naive CD4+ T cells from blood. This TCR was recovered from a man aged 25 to 40 with type 1 diabetes.

CDR3 sequence reads: CASTPRVRVGETQYF. In nucleotides, the CDR3 is TGTGCCAGCACCCCCCGGGTGCGGGTCGGGGAGACCCAGTACTTC. The chain has TRBV28 and TRBJ2-5; D might be TRBD2 (5 bases). The germline CDR1 and CDR2 sequences are MDHEN and SYDVKM. V shed 7 bases and J shed 5 bases, with 20 bases lying between them. This CDR3 has 15 residues.